This TCR beta chain derives from a study of metastatic and nonmetastatic thyroid tumors. Study information: It was across blood and tumor or nodule tissue from malignant and benign thyroid patients that repertoires were compared.

This CDR3 is built from 13 residues. Germline CDR1 and CDR2: MNHNS and SASEGT. V was shortened by 8 bases and J by 0 bases, with 11 bases between the two germline ends. Patients had received no treatment of any kind before thyroid surgery. TCRdb reprocessed the PCR reads via MiXCR. Of around 23,000 clones in the sample, 13% to 15% were seen once. By proportion, this clone is medium-sized. The sequencing input was tumor tissue. The sequence derives from a female donor with papillary thyroid cancer or a benign thyroid nodule (not recorded which). Some clones in this sample may be carry-over from other donors' samples. The rearrangement links TRBV6-1 to TRBJ2-7; tentatively, D is TRBD2 (6 bases). The CDR3 DNA sequence: TGTGCCAGCGGGAGGCCGAGCTCCTACGAGCAGTACTTC. Protein sequence: CASGRPSSYEQYF.